The subject of this entry is one TCR beta chain. This sample is drawn from a study of technical replicates of blood from several donors. The CDR3 extends over 13 amino acids. Per germline, CDR1 ENHRY and CDR2 SYGVKD. V lost 4 bases to trimming and J lost 6 bases; unmatched junction nucleotides: 1. The data were produced by immunoSEQ multiplex PCR, yet TCRdb's version contains in-frame clones alone and is incomplete. The table includes around 80,000 clones, approximately 93% detected once. The sequence was obtained from a human donor in good health. Source material: T cells isolated from PBMCs. The chain carries TRBV10-3 and TRBJ1-5; TRBD1 agrees at 9 bases. This CDR3 is CAISGGQGQPQHF. The CDR3 nucleotides are TGTGCCATCAGTGGGGGACAGGGTCAGCCCCAGCATTTT.